This T cell receptor (beta chain) was observed in a study of blood T cells in healthy people across ages. Study-level results: The study found TCR beta diversity correlated strongly with naive T cell percentage. As age increased, TCR beta diversity per million T cells fell in a roughly linear fashion. Naive and antigen-experienced cells were not separated, limiting conclusive comparison.

With 0 bases clipped from V and 14 bases from J, the junction kept 4 bases outside the gene matches. Germline CDR1 reads MGHRA; CDR2 reads YSYEKL. This CDR3 is 13 amino acids long. Alongside a J-beta primer mix, a sample-barcoded 5' primer served in a second PCR lasting about 7 to 11 cycles. Template switching added a 12-random-nucleotide identifier to every cDNA molecule. TCRdb analysed the 5' RACE reads with MiXCR anew, one entry per CDR3 protein. Of some 1,500,000 distinct CDR3 sequences in the sample, under 55% were seen once. About this clonotype itself: Its antigen remains unknown.

The clonotype originates from a woman aged 18-35 years in good health. V gene TRBV4-1 combines with J gene TRBJ2-3; TRBD2 matches at 11 bases. Sequencing was done on a sample of blood. The CDR3 here is CASSQEKGLAGYF. In DNA, the CDR3 is TGCGCCAGCAGCCAAGAGAAAGGACTAGCGGGGTATTTT.